This T cell receptor beta chain came from a study of shared clonotypes between healthy human individuals. Overall study: The cohort comprised a couple of women and a few men. Their ages spanned 18 to 49 years. Overall study results and limits: Non-shared clonotypes were found to have lower generation probabilities than the clonotypes that were shared by all four of the sorted-subset donors.

V shed 7 bases, J shed 5 bases, and the junction held 5 bases outside the gene matches. This CDR3 is built from 11 residues. Germline assignment: CDR1 SQVTM and CDR2 ANQGSEA. About this clone: Its antigen is currently unknown.

Every subset had its genomic DNA shared out evenly among several immunoSEQ plates. The table came from immunoSEQ multiplex PCR; TCRdb's copy has only in-frame clones and leaves some out. The table includes about 2.1 million clones, about 93% detected once. The naive CD8 fraction comprised CD45RO-negative cells positively selected for CCR7 and excluded terminally differentiated effector memory CD45RA+ cells. Sequenced material: naive CD8+ T cells from PBMCs. J is TRBJ2-7 and V is TRBV29-1, with 7 bases fitting TRBD2. The source of this sequence is a man aged 18-30 years in good health. Some clones in this sample may be carry-over from other donors' samples. CDR3 sequence (DNA): TGCAGCGCGAGGGAGGGTCACGAGCAGTACTTC. Protein: CSAREGHEQYF.